The entry that follows covers one TCR beta chain sequence. Its antigen remains unknown. Losses at the gene ends were 2 bases for V and 4 bases for J; bases not matched to a gene: 2. Germline CDR1 reads MNHEY; CDR2 reads SVGAGI. This CDR3 is 15 amino acids long. The entry originates in a study of CD8+ T cells in alopecia areata. Treatment given: oral pan-JAK inhibitor, 5-10 mg twice daily. In each case, RNA was isolated and then reverse transcribed into cDNA as the sequencing template. Method: immunoSEQ multiplex PCR; TCRdb's copy keeps in-frame clones and lacks some. The table includes 95,000 to 100,000 clones, roughly 60% detected once. Study-wide points: Given one nonresponder, whether baseline CD8+ expansion relates to response remains uncertain.

The clonotype was recovered from a human donor with alopecia areata. Source: CD8+ T cells sorted from blood, taken at approximately week 61, from a patient treated with tofacitinib. The rearrangement uses TRBV6-5 and TRBJ2-5; 12 bases match TRBD2. The CDR3, as DNA: TGTGCCAGCAGTTACCCGACTAGCGGGGGAGAGACCCAGTACTTC. Translated: CASSYPTSGGETQYF.